The sequence of this T cell receptor beta chain was determined in a study of metastatic and nonmetastatic thyroid tumors. Study-wide background: From malignant and benign thyroid patients, repertoires in blood and in tumor or nodule tissue were compared. Study observations and caveats: Benign nodules were reported to have significantly lower TCR beta diversity than malignant thyroid tumors, in blood and tumor.

Trimming took 1 base from V and 5 from J, leaving 14 bases between them. Germline loops: CDR1 GTSNPN, CDR2 SVGIG (reference sequence). The length of the CDR3 is 14 residues. In the original workflow: The study took CDR3 differences across clinicopathological groups and made a distant-metastasis classifier for papillary thyroid cancer from them. TCRdb reassembled clones from the PCR reads with MiXCR. The V and J calls, along with clone size, are taken from TCRdb and not from the paper's own processing. Found here are 21,000 or so clones, 12% of them singletons; the top ten hold approximately 6.2%. This clone counts as medium-sized (0.01 to 0.1%). As yet, its antigen is unknown. Each patient went into thyroid surgery without having received any treatment.

The sequence derives from a male donor with papillary thyroid cancer or a benign thyroid nodule (not recorded which). Some clones in this sample may be carry-over from other donors' samples. The chain uses TRBV30 and TRBJ1-2; D perhaps matches TRBD1 (6 bases). The sample comprised blood. CDR3 nucleotides: TGTGCCTGGAGTGGGAGGACAGACCTATATGGCTACACCTTC. Its protein is CAWSGRTDLYGYTF.